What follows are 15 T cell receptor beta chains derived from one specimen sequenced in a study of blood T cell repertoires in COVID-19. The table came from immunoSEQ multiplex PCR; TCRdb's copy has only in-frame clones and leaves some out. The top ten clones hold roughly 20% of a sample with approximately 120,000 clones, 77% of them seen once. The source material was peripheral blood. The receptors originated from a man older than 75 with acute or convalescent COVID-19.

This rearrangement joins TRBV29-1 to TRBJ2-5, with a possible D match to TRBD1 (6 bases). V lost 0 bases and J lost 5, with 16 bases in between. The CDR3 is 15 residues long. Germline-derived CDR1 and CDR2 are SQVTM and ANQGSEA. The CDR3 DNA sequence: TGCAGCGTTGAAGATCCGCAGGGGCGTCGGGAGACCCAGTACTTC. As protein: CSVEDPQGRRETQYF.

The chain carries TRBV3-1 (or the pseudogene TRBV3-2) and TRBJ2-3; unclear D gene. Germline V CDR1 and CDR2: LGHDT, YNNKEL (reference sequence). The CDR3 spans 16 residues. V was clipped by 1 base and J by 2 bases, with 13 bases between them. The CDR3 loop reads CASSQGSSSYTDTQYF. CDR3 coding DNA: TGTGCCAGCAGCCAAGGTAGCTCCTCATACACAGATACGCAGTATTTT.

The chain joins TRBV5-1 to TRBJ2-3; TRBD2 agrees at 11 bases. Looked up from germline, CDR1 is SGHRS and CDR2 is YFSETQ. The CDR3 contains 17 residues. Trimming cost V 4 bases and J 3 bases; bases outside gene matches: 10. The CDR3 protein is CASSLGVAGGQTDTQYF. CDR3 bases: TGCGCCAGCAGCCTGGGCGTAGCGGGGGGGCAGACAGATACGCAGTATTTT.

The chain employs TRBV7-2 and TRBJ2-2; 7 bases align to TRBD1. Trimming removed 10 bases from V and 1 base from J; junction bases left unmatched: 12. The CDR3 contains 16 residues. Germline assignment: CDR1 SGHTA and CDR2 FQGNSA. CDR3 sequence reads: CAINSRRGMNTGELFF. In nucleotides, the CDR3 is TGTGCCATCAACTCACGCAGGGGGATGAACACCGGGGAGCTGTTTTTT. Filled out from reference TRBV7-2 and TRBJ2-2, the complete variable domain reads GAGVSQSPSNKVTEKGKDVELRCDPISGHTALYWYRQSLGQGLEFLIYFQGNSAPDKSGLPSDRFSAERTGGSVSTLTIQRTQQEDSAVYLCAINSRRGMNTGELFFGEGSRLTVL.

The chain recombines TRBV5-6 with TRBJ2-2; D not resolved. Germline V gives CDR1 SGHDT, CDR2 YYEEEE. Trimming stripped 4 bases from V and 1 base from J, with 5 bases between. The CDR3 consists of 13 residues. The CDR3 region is CASSPRNTGELFF. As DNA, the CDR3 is TGTGCCAGCAGCCCTCGGAACACCGGGGAGCTGTTTTTT.

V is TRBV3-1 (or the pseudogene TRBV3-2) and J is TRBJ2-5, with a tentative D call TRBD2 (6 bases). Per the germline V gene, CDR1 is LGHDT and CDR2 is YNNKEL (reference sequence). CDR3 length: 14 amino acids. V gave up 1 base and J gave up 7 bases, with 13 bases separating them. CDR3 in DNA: TGTGCCAGCAGCCAAGTACGCGCCGGGAGGACCCAGTACTTC. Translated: CASSQVRAGRTQYF.

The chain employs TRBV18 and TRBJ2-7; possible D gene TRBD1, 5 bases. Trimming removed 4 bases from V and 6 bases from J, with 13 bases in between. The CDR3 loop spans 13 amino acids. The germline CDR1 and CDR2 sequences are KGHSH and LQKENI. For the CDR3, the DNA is TGTGCCAGCTCACTACGGAAGGGGTCCGAGCAGTACTTC. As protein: CASSLRKGSEQYF.

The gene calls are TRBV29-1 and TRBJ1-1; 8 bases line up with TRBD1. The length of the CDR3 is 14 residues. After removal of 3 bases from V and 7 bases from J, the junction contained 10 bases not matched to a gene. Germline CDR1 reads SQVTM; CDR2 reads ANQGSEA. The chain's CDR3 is CSVEAQGARNEAFF. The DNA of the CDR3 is TGCAGCGTTGAGGCGCAGGGGGCGCGTAATGAAGCTTTCTTT.

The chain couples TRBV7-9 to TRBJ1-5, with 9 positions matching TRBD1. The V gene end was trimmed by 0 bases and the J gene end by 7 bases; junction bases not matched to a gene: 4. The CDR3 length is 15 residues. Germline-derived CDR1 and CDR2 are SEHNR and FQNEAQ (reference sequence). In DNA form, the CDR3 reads TGTGCCAGCAGCTTAGCGGGGACAGGGCGACAGCCCCAGCATTTT. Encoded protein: CASSLAGTGRQPQHF.

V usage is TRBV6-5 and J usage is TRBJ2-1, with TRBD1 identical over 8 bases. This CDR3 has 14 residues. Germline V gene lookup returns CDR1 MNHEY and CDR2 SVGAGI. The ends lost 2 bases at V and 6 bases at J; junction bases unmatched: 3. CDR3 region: CASSYDGQGNEQFF. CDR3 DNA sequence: TGTGCCAGCAGTTACGATGGACAGGGCAATGAGCAGTTCTTC.

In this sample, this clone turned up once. The CDR3 region is CASSLSTGGLYGYTF. CDR3 in DNA: TGTGCCAGCAGTTTATCGACAGGGGGGCTATATGGCTACACCTTC. The chain has TRBV27 and TRBJ1-2, with TRBD1 matching 9 bases. The CDR3 runs to 15 residues. V was clipped by 0 bases and J by 5 bases; unmatched bases: 4. The germline gives CDR1 MNHEY, CDR2 SMNVEV (reference sequence).

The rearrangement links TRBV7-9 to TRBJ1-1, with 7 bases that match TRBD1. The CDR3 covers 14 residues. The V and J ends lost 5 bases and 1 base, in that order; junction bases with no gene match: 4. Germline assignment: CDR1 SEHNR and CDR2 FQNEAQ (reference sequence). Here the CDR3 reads CASSQGTENTEAFF. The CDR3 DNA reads TGTGCCAGCAGCCAAGGGACAGAGAACACTGAAGCTTTCTTT.

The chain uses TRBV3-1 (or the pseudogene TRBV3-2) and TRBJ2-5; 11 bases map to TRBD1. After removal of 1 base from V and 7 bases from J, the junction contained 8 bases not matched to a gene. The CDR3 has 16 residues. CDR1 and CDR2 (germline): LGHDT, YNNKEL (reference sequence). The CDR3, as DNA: TGTGCCAGCAGCCAAGCCGGGACAGGGGGATCAGGGACCCAGTACTTC. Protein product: CASSQAGTGGSGTQYF.

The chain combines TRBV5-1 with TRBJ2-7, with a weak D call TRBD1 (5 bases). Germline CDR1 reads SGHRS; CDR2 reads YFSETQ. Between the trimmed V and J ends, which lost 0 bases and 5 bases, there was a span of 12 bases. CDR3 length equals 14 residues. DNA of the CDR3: TGCGCCAGCAGCTTGGGACAACGCAGGGACGAGCAGTACTTC. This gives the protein CASSLGQRRDEQYF.

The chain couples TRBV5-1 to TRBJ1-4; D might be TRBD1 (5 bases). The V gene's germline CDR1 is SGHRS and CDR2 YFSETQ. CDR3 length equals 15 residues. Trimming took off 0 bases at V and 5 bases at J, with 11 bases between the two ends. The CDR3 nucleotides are TGCGCCAGCAGCTTGGAGGGGTACCCCAATGAAAAACTGTTTTTT. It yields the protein CASSLEGYPNEKLFF.